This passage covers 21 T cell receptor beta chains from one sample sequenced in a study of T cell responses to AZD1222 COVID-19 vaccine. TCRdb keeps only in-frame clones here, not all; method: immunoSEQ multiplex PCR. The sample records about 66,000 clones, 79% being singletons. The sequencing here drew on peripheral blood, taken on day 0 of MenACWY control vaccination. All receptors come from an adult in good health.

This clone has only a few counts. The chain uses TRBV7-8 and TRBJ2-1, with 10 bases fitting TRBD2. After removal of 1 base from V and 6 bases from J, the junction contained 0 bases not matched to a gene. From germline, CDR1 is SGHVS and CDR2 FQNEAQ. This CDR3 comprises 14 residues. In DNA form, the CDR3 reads TGTGCCAGCAGCTTAGGGACTAGCGGCAATGAGCAGTTCTTC. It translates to CASSLGTSGNEQFF.

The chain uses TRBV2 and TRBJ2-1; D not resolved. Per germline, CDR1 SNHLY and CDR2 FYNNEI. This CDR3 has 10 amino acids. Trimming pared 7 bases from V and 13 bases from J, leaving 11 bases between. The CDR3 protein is CASTALEQFF. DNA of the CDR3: TGTGCCAGCACCGCCCTGGAACAGTTCTTC.

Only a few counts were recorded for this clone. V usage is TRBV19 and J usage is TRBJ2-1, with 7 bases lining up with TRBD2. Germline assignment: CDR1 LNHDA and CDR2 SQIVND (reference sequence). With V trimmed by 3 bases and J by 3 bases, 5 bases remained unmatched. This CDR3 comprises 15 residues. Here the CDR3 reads CASSIDGGSYNEQFF. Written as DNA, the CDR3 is TGTGCCAGTAGTATCGACGGGGGGAGCTACAATGAGCAGTTCTTC.

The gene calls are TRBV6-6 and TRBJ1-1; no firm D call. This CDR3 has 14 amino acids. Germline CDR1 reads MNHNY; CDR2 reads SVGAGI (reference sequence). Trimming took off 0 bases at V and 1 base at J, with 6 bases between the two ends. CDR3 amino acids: CASSYSTSNTEAFF. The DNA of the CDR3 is TGTGCCAGCAGTTACTCGACGTCGAACACTGAAGCTTTCTTT.

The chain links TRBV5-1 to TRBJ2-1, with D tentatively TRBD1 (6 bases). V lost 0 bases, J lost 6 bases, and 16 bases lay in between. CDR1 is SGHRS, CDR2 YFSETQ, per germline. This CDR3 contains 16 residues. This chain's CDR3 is CASSLAAAGALNEQFF. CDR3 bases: TGCGCCAGCAGCTTGGCCGCGGCAGGGGCCCTCAATGAGCAGTTCTTC. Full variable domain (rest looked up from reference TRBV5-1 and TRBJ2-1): KAGVTQTPRYLIKTRGQQVTLSCSPISGHRSVSWYQQTPGQGLQFLFEYFSETQRNKGNFPGRFSGRQFSNSRSEMNVSTLELGDSALYLCASSLAAAGALNEQFFGPGTRLTVL.

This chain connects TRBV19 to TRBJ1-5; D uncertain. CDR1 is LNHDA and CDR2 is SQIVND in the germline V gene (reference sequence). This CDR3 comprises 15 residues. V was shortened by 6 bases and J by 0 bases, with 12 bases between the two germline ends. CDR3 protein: CASSPAGASNQPQHF. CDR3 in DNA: TGTGCCAGTAGCCCTGCTGGAGCTAGCAATCAGCCCCAGCATTTT. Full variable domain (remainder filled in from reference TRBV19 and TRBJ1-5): DGGITQSPKYLFRKEGQNVTLSCEQNLNHDAMYWYRQDPGQGLRLIYYSQIVNDFQKGDIAEGYSVSREKKESFPLTVTSAQKNPTAFYLCASSPAGASNQPQHFGDGTRLSIL.

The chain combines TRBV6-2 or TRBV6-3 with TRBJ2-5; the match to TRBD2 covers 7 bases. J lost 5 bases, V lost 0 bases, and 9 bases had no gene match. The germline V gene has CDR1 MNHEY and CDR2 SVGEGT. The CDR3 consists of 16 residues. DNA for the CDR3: TGTGCCAGCAGTTACTCTACCCGACTAGCCTTTGAGACCCAGTACTTC. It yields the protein CASSYSTRLAFETQYF.

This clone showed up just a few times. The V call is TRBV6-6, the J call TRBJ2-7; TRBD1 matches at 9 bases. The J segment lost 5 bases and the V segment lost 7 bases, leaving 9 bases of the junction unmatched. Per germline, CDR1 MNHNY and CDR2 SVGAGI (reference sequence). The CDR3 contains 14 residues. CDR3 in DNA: TGTGCCAGCACCCCGGGACAGGGCCGTCACGAGCAGTACTTC. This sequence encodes CASTPGQGRHEQYF.

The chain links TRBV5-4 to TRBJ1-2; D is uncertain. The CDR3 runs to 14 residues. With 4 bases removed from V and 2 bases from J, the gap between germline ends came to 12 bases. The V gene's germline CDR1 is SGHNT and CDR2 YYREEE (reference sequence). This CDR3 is CASSTSQRNYGYTF. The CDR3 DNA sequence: TGTGCCAGCAGCACCTCACAGCGGAACTATGGCTACACCTTC.

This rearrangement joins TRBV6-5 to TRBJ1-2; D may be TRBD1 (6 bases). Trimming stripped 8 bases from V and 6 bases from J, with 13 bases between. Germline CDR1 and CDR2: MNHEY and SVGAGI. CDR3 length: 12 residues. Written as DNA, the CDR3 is TGTGCCAGCCATAGGGGGACGAATGGCTACACCTTC. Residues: CASHRGTNGYTF.

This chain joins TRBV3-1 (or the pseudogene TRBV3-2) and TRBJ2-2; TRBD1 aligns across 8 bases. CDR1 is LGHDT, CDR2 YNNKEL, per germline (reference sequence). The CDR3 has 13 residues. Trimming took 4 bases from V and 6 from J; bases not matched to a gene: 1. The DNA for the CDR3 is TGTGCCAGCAGCCGACAGGGGCCCGGGGAGCTGTTTTTT. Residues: CASSRQGPGELFF.

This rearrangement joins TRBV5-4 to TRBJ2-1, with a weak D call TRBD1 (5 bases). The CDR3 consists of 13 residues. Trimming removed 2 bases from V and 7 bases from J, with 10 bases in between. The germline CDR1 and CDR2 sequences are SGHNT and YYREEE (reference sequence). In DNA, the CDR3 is TGTGCCAGCAGCTTAAAAGGGGTTAATGAGCAGTTCTTC. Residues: CASSLKGVNEQFF.

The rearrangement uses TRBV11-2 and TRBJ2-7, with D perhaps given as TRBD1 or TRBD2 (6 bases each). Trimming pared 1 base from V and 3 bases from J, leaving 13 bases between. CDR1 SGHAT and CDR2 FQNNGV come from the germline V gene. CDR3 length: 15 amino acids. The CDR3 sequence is CASSLVQGGIYEQYF. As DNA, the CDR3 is TGTGCCAGCAGCTTAGTACAGGGAGGTATCTACGAGCAGTACTTC.

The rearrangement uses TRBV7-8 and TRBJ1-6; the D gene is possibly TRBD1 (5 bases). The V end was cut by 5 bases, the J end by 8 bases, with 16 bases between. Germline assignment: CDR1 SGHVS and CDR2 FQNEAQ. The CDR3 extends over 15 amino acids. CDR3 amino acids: CASSPTGREDSPLHF. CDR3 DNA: TGTGCCAGCAGCCCCACCGGCAGGGAAGATTCACCCCTCCACTTT.

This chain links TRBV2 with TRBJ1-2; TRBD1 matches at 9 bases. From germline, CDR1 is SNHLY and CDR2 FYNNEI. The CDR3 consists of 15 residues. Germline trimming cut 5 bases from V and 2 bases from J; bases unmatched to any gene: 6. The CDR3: CASSFTGGPNYGYTF. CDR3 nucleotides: TGTGCCAGCAGTTTCACAGGGGGCCCAAACTATGGCTACACCTTC.

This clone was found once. CDR3 sequence reads: CASRYSTEAFF. CDR3 in DNA: TGTGCCAGCAGATACTCCACTGAAGCTTTCTTT. The chain is built from TRBV28 and TRBJ1-1; unclear D gene. The CDR3 loop spans 11 amino acids. Per the germline V gene, CDR1 is MDHEN and CDR2 is SYDVKM. Trimming shortened V by 6 bases and J by 4 bases, and 6 bases separated the two germline ends.

CDR3 bases: TGTGCCAGCAGCCCAAGGGGCGGGGGGGCAAATACGCAGTATTTT. It yields the protein CASSPRGGGANTQYF. The chain has TRBV7-3 and TRBJ2-3; 9 bases agree with TRBD2. With 5 bases clipped from V and 7 bases from J, the junction kept 10 bases outside the gene matches. Germline V gene lookup returns CDR1 SGHTA and CDR2 FQGTGA. This CDR3 has 15 amino acids.

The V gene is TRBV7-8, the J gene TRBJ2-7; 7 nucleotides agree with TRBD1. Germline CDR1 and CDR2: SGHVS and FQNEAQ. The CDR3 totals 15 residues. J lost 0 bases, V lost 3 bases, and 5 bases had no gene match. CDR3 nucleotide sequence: TGTGCCAGCAGCTTTAGCCGGGACAGCTCCTACGAGCAGTACTTC. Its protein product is CASSFSRDSSYEQYF. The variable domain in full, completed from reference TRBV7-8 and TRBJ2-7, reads GAGVSQSPRYKVAKRGQDVALRCDPISGHVSLFWYQQALGQGPEFLTYFQNEAQLDKSGLPSDRFFAERPEGSVSTLKIQRTQQEDSAVYLCASSFSRDSSYEQYFGPGTRLTVT.

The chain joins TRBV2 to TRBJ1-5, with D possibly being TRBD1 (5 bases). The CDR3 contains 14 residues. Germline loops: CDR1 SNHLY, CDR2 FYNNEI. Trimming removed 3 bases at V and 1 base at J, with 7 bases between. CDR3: CASSDGGSNQPQHF. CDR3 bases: TGTGCCAGCAGTGATGGGGGGAGCAATCAGCCCCAGCATTTT.

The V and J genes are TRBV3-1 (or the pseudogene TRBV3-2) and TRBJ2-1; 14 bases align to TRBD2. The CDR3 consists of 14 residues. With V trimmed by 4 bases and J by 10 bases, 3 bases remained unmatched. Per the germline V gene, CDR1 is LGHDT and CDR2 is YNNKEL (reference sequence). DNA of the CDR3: TGTGCCAGCAGCCCACGGACTAGCGGGGGGGAGCAGTTCTTC. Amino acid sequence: CASSPRTSGGEQFF.

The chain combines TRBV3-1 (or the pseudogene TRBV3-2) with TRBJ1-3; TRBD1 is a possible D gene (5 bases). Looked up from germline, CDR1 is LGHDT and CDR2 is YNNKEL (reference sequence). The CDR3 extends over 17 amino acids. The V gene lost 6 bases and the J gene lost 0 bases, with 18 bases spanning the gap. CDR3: CASSPSGGGNSGNTIYF. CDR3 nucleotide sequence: TGTGCCAGCAGTCCTTCTGGGGGGGGAAACTCTGGAAACACCATATATTTT.